This T cell receptor beta chain was observed in a study of low-dose radiotherapy and immunotherapy resistance in tumors. For the study at large: Cohort 1 was given 0.5 Gy fractions every 2 weeks, 6.5 Gy in total.

The CDR3 consists of 13 residues. V lost 2 bases and J lost 3, with 11 bases in between. Germline CDR1 is GTSNPN and CDR2 is SVGIG (reference sequence). Ten or more counts support this clonotype. Time point indicated: after trial treatment. Treatment in this sample: LDRT plus nivolumab, ipilimumab, low-dose cyclophosphamide and aspirin (RACIN trial). Every donor was treated with nivolumab, ipilimumab, aspirin, low-dose cyclophosphamide and also low-dose radiotherapy. Gene-specific TRAV and TRBV primers were used for first-strand cDNA, covering alpha and beta chains. PCR amplification of the TCRs was performed with Phusion for about 20 PCR cycles, and it relied on a constant-region primer together with a V-primer adapter. MiXCR, run by TCRdb on the reads, gives a single entry per CDR3 protein. The sample includes 100,000 or so distinct CDR3 sequences, 20% to 25% of them seen just once.

This specimen was PBMCs, taken after low-dose radiotherapy plus immunotherapy. This TCR derives from a male donor with prostate cancer. The chain carries TRBV30 and TRBJ2-7, with a tentative D call TRBD1 (6 bases). CDR3 loop: CAWSSQGHYEQYF. The CDR3 DNA reads TGTGCCTGGAGTTCACAGGGCCACTACGAGCAGTACTTC.